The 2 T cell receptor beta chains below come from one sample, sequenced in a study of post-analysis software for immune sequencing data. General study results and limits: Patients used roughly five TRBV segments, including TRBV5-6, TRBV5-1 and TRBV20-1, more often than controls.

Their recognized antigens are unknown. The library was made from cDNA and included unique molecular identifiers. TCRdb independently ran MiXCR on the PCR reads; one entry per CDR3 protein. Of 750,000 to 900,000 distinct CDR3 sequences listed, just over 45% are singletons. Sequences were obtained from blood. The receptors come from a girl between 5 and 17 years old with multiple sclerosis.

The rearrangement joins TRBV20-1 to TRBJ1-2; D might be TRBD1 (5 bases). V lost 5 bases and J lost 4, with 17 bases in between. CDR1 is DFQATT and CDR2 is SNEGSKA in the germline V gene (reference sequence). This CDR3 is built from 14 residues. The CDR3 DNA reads TGCAGTGCTTTCCCCCCCATCGGGACCTATGGCTACACCTTC. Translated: CSAFPPIGTYGYTF.

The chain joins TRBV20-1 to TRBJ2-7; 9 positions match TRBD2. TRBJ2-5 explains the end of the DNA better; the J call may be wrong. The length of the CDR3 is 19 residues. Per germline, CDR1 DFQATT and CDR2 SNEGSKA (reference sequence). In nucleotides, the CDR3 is TGCAGTGCTAGAGATCATCGAGGTAGCGGGAGATTCGCGTGGGAGACCCAGTACTTC. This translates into CSARDHRGSGRFAWETQYF.